The present entry profiles one T cell receptor (beta chain) with its context. Its antigen remains unidentified. The length of the CDR3 is 16 residues. The germline V gene has CDR1 MNHEY and CDR2 SVGAGI. Trimming removed 0 bases from V and 0 bases from J, with 12 bases in between. Via MiXCR, TCRdb re-called the 5' RACE reads, giving one row per CDR3 protein. The sample holds about 240,000 distinct CDR3 sequences, 6.5% to 9% seen once. These data are taken from a study of identical twins. Study-level findings and limits: Models predicted less out-of-frame TCR alpha sharing in monozygotic twins than was found. Memory repertoires lacked the insertion deficit that abundant cord blood beta clonotypes showed. The authors drew conclusions from cross-sectional statistical analysis rather than following the same donors.

These sequences were also reported in another study, on yellow fever vaccine responses in identical twins.

This clonotype was sampled from a woman aged 18-29 years in good health. Input material: CD8+ T cells sorted from blood. The rearrangement links TRBV6-5 to TRBJ2-7; possible D gene TRBD1, 6 bases. CDR3 protein: CASSYSPSRGSYEQYF. CDR3 sequence (DNA): TGTGCCAGCAGTTACTCGCCTAGCAGGGGCTCCTACGAGCAGTACTTC.